A single sample is the source of the 6 T cell receptor beta chains below, sequenced in a study of blood T cell repertoires in COVID-19. Some clones are missing from TCRdb's copy, which holds only in-frame ones; the method was immunoSEQ multiplex PCR. The data show roughly 250,000 clones, approximately 86% seen once. Sequenced: PBMCs or T cells enriched from blood (not recorded which). Source of these receptors: a woman under 40 with acute COVID-19.

V and J are TRBV27 and TRBJ2-2; a possible D gene is TRBD2 (5 bases). Germline V gene data show CDR1 as MNHEY and CDR2 as SMNVEV (reference sequence). This CDR3 has 15 amino acids. V lost 4 bases to trimming and J lost 4 bases, with 13 bases between them. CDR3 nucleotides: TGTGCCAGCAGTTCTGAGGGCGTCGGCACCGGGGAGCTGTTTTTT. It is translated as CASSSEGVGTGELFF.

The gene calls are TRBV5-4 and TRBJ2-2; 10 positions match TRBD1. This CDR3 region has 16 residues. V lost 4 bases to trimming and J lost 6 bases; unmatched junction nucleotides: 9. Germline assignment: CDR1 SGHNT and CDR2 YYREEE (reference sequence). CDR3 nucleotides: TGTGCCAGCAGCACCCGGGGACAGGGGTTGTCCGGGGAGCTGTTTTTT. This translates into CASSTRGQGLSGELFF.

V usage is TRBV5-1 and J usage is TRBJ2-6, with 9 bases identical to TRBD1. V shed 5 bases, J shed 0 bases, and the junction held 6 bases outside the gene matches. The CDR3 totals 17 residues. Germline-derived CDR1 and CDR2 are SGHRS and YFSETQ. The CDR3: CASRFDRGSSGANVLTF. The CDR3 nucleotides read TGCGCCAGCAGATTTGACAGGGGGAGCTCTGGGGCCAACGTCCTGACTTTC.

The chain carries TRBV7-9 and TRBJ2-3; D might be TRBD1 (6 bases). Deletions cut 3 bases from V and 3 bases from J, with 7 bases between. From germline, CDR1 is SEHNR and CDR2 FQNEAQ (reference sequence). The CDR3 has 13 residues. The CDR3 sequence is CASSFDRTDTQYF. The CDR3 nucleotides are TGTGCCAGCAGCTTCGACAGGACAGATACGCAGTATTTT.

The chain links TRBV2 to TRBJ1-4; 8 bases map to TRBD1. The junction had 7 bases not matched to a gene; V was cut back by 7 bases and J by 3 bases. The CDR3 runs 15 residues. Germline CDR1 is SNHLY and CDR2 is FYNNEI. CDR3 residues: CASNFQGASNEKLFF. CDR3 nucleotides: TGTGCCAGCAATTTCCAGGGGGCGTCTAATGAAAAACTGTTTTTT.

V usage is TRBV11-2 and J usage is TRBJ1-5, with D maybe TRBD1 (6 bases). CDR3 length equals 14 residues. Deletions cut 5 bases from V and 4 bases from J, with 12 bases between. Germline V CDR1 and CDR2: SGHAT, FQNNGV. The CDR3 sequence: CASSQGHRNQPQHF. The CDR3 DNA sequence: TGTGCCAGCAGCCAGGGACACAGAAATCAGCCCCAGCATTTT.